Detailed here is one T cell receptor beta chain. Its antigen is still unknown. Base qualities are not at hand, and no much larger clone is one base apart. Donors were healthy HIV-negative adults with no recently reported acute infections or vaccinations. Every donor was a Caucasian adult residing in Nashville, Tennessee, USA. In the unsorted samples, some 100 million PBMCs were counted, and genomic DNA was extracted using the QIAamp DNA Blood Mini kit. Blood was collected by leukapheresis, and PBMCs were isolated by Ficoll-Histopaque density gradient centrifugation and then cryopreserved in liquid nitrogen vapor phase. The data originate from a study of shared clonotypes between healthy human individuals (dated by TCRdb to about 2020). Background for the entire study: The cohort comprised two women and a few men aged 18 to 49 years. The study deeply sequenced blood TCR repertoires of five healthy adults to estimate repertoire size and the extent of clonotype sharing between individuals. Different laboratories and diverse techniques were used to prepare libraries and sequence TCR repertoires, to increase sequencing depth and limit assay-specific biases. Each donor's leukapheresis produced roughly between about 0.9 and 9.5 billion PBMCs.

General study outcomes and caveats: Pairwise subsampling indicated that sequencing depth was expected to affect the degree of clonotype sharing among donors. The genetic and exposure-history diversity represented was limited by the small number of donors. Sampling was restricted to blood, and TCR repertoires in tissues likely differ from the TCR repertoires found in blood.

Trimming costs V 3 bases and J 6 bases, and their ends lie 9 bases apart. Taken from the germline V gene, the CDR1 and CDR2 loops are SGHTA and FQGNSA. The CDR3 runs 13 residues from the cysteine to the phenylalanine. This entry keeps only the CDR3 DNA: 39 bases, framed from base 1. Using the deep immunoSEQ assay, TCR CDR3 regions were amplified from genomic DNA by multiplex PCR. Genomic DNA extracted from each cell subset was distributed evenly over all wells of several immunoSEQ 96-well plates, and each plate served as one replicate. For unsorted PBMC, each replicate PCR was loaded with roughly 0.3 ug genomic DNA, equivalent to some 27,000 T cell genomes. Unsorted PBMC genomic DNA was sequenced across ten immunoSEQ deep assay plates. Purified libraries were quantified with a Qubit 3.0 fluorometer, sized on a Bioanalyzer 2100, and re-quantified with the KAPA Library Quantification kit. A separate single-read 150-cycle Illumina NextSeq 550 flow cell was used to sequence each immunoSEQ 96-well plate. The authors' analysis ran thus. The immunoSEQ output contained only junctional sequences without quality scores, so filtering could not match that applied to full-length reads. To assign V/J genes and CDR3, sequences were annotated against IMGT germline references using PyIR, a Python wrapper for IgBLAST v1.9. Reads were filtered out if the reads had weak V/J assignments (E-value above 1e-6), no CDR3, stop codons, out-of-frame junctions, or ambiguous translated residues. A V3J clonotype was defined by an identical inferred V gene, J gene, and CDR3 amino acid sequence. The percentage overlap between two repertoires was calculated by dividing the number of shared unique clonotypes by the size of the smaller repertoire. RTK rarefaction, the Chao1 estimator, and Recon v2.1 estimates of unobserved clonotypes were used to assess repertoire richness. TCRdb mirrors the immuneACCESS table, restricted to in-frame sequences. Some clones are absent from its copies; in checked studies, under half trace to an unresolved V gene, and the reason for the others is unknown. That table furnishes V, J and clone size, whereas the DNA furnished D and trimming. The sample has about 490,000 clones on record, 81% of them singletons. The ten largest make up 12% of the sample.

The V and J genes are TRBV7-2 and TRBJ1-5; the D segment cannot be called with confidence. The specimen was PBMCs. The source of this sequence is a woman aged 40 to 49 in good health. Some clones in this sample may be carry-over from other donors' samples. The DNA is as follows: TGTGCCAGCAGCTTGACACGGGGTCAGCCCCAGCATTTT. This gives the protein CASSLTRGQPQHF.